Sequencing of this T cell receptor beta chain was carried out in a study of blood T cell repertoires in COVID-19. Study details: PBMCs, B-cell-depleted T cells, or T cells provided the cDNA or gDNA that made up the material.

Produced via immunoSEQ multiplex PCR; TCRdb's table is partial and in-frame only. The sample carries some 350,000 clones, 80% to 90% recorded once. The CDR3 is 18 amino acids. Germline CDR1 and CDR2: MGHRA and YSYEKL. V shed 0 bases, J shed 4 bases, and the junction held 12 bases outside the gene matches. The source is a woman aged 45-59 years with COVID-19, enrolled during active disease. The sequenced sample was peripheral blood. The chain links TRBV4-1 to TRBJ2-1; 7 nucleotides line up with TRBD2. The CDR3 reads CASSQDAGVAGPYNEQFF. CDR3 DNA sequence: TGCGCCAGCAGCCAAGATGCCGGGGTAGCGGGTCCTTACAATGAGCAGTTCTTC.